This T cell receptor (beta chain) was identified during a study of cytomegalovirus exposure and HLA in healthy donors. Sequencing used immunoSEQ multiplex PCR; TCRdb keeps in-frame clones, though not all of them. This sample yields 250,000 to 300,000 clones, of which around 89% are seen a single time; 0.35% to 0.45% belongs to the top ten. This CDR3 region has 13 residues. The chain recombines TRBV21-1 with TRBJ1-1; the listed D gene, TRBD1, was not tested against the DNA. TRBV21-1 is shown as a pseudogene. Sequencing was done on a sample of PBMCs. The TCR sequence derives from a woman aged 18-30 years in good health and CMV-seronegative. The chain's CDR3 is CASSKAGGTEAFF. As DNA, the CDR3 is TGTGCCAGCAGCAAAGCAGGGGGCACTGAAGCTTTCTTT.